The clone carrying this TCR beta chain was seen a handful of times. Per the germline V gene, CDR1 is LGHDT and CDR2 is YNNKEL (reference sequence). V lost 5 bases, J lost 4 bases, and 11 bases lay in between. The CDR3 contains 13 residues. This sample was taken from a study of T cells in Graves' hyperthyroidism and ophthalmopathy. Amplification of TCR beta CDR3 regions used RNA as the template. A first-round RT-PCR of the TCR CDR3 used the HTBI primer set. MiXCR was run by TCRdb on the multiplex PCR reads, yielding one entry per CDR3 protein. In the table there are approximately 420,000 distinct CDR3 sequences, 15% of which are singletons.

This sequence joins TRBV3-1 and TRBJ2-5; D perhaps matches TRBD1 (6 bases). Sequencing was carried out using blood. The TCR originated in a woman in her 30s with Graves' hyperthyroidism. The CDR3 DNA follows: TGTGCCAGCAGCTCCAGGGGTGGAGAGACCCAGTACTTC. It yields the protein CASSSRGGETQYF.